This T cell receptor (beta chain) is from a study of shared clonotypes between healthy human individuals (TCRdb year 2020). About the study as a whole: The cohort comprised two women and a few men aged 18 to 49 years. To estimate repertoire size and how much clonotype sharing occurs between individuals, the study deeply sequenced the blood TCR repertoires of several healthy adults. For each donor, CD4 naive and CD4 memory were each given three plates, CD8 naive was given two plates, and CD8 memory was given one plate. Per donor, leukapheresis produced somewhere between about 0.8 and 9 billion PBMCs. To increase sequencing depth and limit assay-specific biases, TCR repertoire library preparation and sequencing were carried out by different laboratories using diverse techniques. Findings and caveats that apply to the study as a whole: Compared with non-shared clonotypes, the clonotypes found in all four sorted-subset donors had higher generation probabilities. Incomplete sequencing was indicated by rarefaction of sorted-subset datasets, despite the large sequencing depth. Sharing across a few donors was observed for around 4.8% of naive CD4, 3% to 4% of naive CD8, 2% to 2.5% of memory CD4, and around 0.44% of memory CD8 clonotypes. Naive subsets generally had larger estimated clonotype richness than memory subsets did. Sampling was limited to blood, and TCR repertoires in tissue likely differ from TCR repertoires in blood. The genetic and exposure-history diversity represented was limited by the small number of donors. Based on pairwise subsampling, the degree of clonotype sharing among donors was expected to be affected by sequencing depth.

Using the deep immunoSEQ assay, multiplex PCR amplified TCR CDR3 regions from genomic DNA. Extracted genomic DNA from each cell subset was distributed evenly across all wells of several immunoSEQ 96-well plates, and each plate was treated as a replicate. For sorted subsets, around 0.2 ug of genomic DNA, equivalent to roughly 30,000 T cell genomes, went into each replicate PCR. The purified libraries were quantified using a Qubit 3.0 fluorometer, sized with a Bioanalyzer 2100, and then quantified again using the KAPA Library Quantification kit. A separate single-read 150-cycle Illumina NextSeq 550 flow cell was used to sequence each immunoSEQ 96-well plate. As for the authors' bioinformatics: Because the immunoSEQ output held only junctional sequences and lacked quality scores, the filtering could not match the filtering applied to full-length reads. To assign V/J genes and CDR3, sequences were annotated using PyIR, a Python wrapper for IgBLAST v1.9, with IMGT germline references. Reads with weak V/J assignments (E-value above 1e-6), missing CDR3, stop codons, out-of-frame junctions, or ambiguous translated residues were removed. A V3J clonotype was defined by an identical inferred V gene, J gene, and CDR3 amino acid sequence. Percentage overlap between repertoires was computed as shared unique clonotypes divided by the size of the smaller repertoire. Three approaches were used to assess repertoire richness: RTK rarefaction, the Chao1 estimator, and Recon v2.1 estimates of unobserved clonotypes. Generation probabilities were computed with OLGA for all TCRbeta clonotypes obtained by the gDNA method from a few donors. In TCRdb, the immuneACCESS table is reduced to in-frame sequences with V and J assigned. These tables do not hold every clone; where another copy was compared, an unresolved V gene accounts for under half, and the others remain unexplained. The V and J calls and the clone size are those of that table, but D and trimming were determined from the DNA. The sample includes 2 million to 3 million clones, with 93% observed a single time. Of the sample, about 0.34% is held by the ten largest clones.

Turning to this clone: Its specific antigen is unknown. The input lacks base qualities; no much larger clone sits a single base away.

From the germline V gene, CDR1 is MGHRA and CDR2 is YSYEKL. V loses 2 bases of germline sequence and J loses 4 bases, and the interval between the two ends is 18 bases. The CDR3 measures 17 amino acids from cysteine to phenylalanine. Just CDR3 DNA is preserved here, 51 bases in frame from base 1. The donors were healthy, HIV-negative adults with no recently reported acute infections or vaccinations. Every donor was a Caucasian adult residing in Nashville, Tennessee, USA. Magnetic negative selection was used to enrich CD4+ T cells, after which naive cells were positively selected on CD45RA and the negative fraction became the memory subset. Blood was collected by leukapheresis, and PBMCs were isolated by Ficoll-Histopaque density gradient centrifugation and then cryopreserved in liquid nitrogen vapor phase. Analytical flow cytometry was used to check the purity and quantity of every magnetically sorted T cell population. Genomic DNA was isolated from each sorted fraction and quantified by UV absorbance on a Nanodrop 2000c.

This chain is built from TRBV4-1 and TRBJ1-5, with TRBD1 as a weak D call on 5 bases. Source material: naive CD4+ T cells from PBMCs. According to the study, the label for this sample's cell subset or site signals: CD45RA+ positively selected. The receptor's source is a man aged 18 to 30 in good health. Some clones in this sample may be carry-over from other donors' samples. The CDR3 corresponds to CASSQRGFRRTNQPQHF. The sequenced DNA is TGCGCCAGCAGCCAAAGAGGTTTTAGGCGGACAAATCAGCCCCAGCATTTT.